The 24 T cell receptor beta chains reported below all come from one sample, sequenced in a study of blood T cells in healthy people across ages. The use of a sample-barcoded 5' primer and a J-beta primer mix characterized a second PCR of roughly 6 to 11 cycles. TCRdb processed the 5' RACE reads anew with MiXCR; each CDR3 protein has one entry. The data show approximately 1,000,000 distinct CDR3 sequences, roughly two fifths seen once. The specimen was blood. These receptors all stem from a young man in good health.

The chain combines TRBV2 with TRBJ1-5; D unclear. Trimming left V 7 bases short and J 2 bases short, with 12 bases between. Germline V gives CDR1 SNHLY, CDR2 FYNNEI. The length of the CDR3 is 14 residues. CDR3 DNA sequence: TGTGCCAGCACCTCCAGACTTGGCAATCAGCCCCAGCATTTT. Translation gives CASTSRLGNQPQHF. The whole variable domain, remainder taken from reference TRBV2 and TRBJ1-5, is EPEVTQTPSHQVTQMGQEVILRCVPISNHLYFYWYRQILGQKVEFLVSFYNNEISEKSEIFDDQFSVERPDGSNFTLKIRSTKLEDSAMYFCASTSRLGNQPQHFGDGTRLSIL.

The sample holds a few counts of this clonotype. J is TRBJ2-3 and V is TRBV29-1; D may correspond to TRBD1 or TRBD2 (5 bases each). Between the trimmed V and J ends, which lost 6 bases and 0 bases, there was a span of 13 bases. This CDR3 contains 14 residues. Germline CDR1 SQVTM, CDR2 ANQGSEA. The CDR3 is CSVVGPRSTDTQYF. CDR3 bases: TGCAGCGTGGTGGGACCGAGAAGCACAGATACGCAGTATTTT.

This clonotype came up a few times. V and J are TRBV6-1 and TRBJ1-1; D remains unclear. V dropped 3 bases and J dropped 6 bases, with 20 bases sitting between them. The CDR3 totals 16 residues. Germline CDR1 and CDR2: MNHNS and SASEGT. CDR3 nucleotide sequence: TGTGCCAGCAGTGATTTTCGGAGCGTGAGGGCCCCTGAAGCTTTCTTT. As protein: CASSDFRSVRAPEAFF.

This clonotype was detected only a few times. The rearrangement links TRBV20-1 to TRBJ2-1; possibly TRBD1 or TRBD2 for D (6 bases each). The J call is uncertain, as TRBJ2-7 better fits the DNA end. CDR1 is DFQATT, CDR2 SNEGSKA, per germline (reference sequence). The CDR3 is 15 residues long. CDR3: CSALGGGGSYNEQYF. CDR3 nucleotide sequence: TGCAGTGCTCTGGGTGGAGGGGGATCCTACAATGAGCAGTACTTC.

This clonotype was counted a few times. Germline and junction disagree at one end, which may indicate a read error. The chain is built from TRBV15 and TRBJ2-1; 8 nucleotides line up with TRBD1. CDR1 and CDR2 from the germline V gene are LNHNV and YYDKDF (reference sequence). This CDR3 spans 16 amino acids. This CDR3 is CATSPRTGLGNNERFF. In nucleotides, the CDR3 is TGTGCCACCAGCCCGCGGACAGGGTTGGGAAACAATGAGCGGTTCTTC.

The CDR3 sequence: CSAQTGVRQFF. In DNA form, the CDR3 reads TGCAGTGCGCAGACAGGAGTCCGGCAGTTCTTC. The V call is TRBV20-1, the J call TRBJ2-1; a weak D match, TRBD1 (6 bases). This CDR3 contains 11 residues. V dropped 6 bases and J dropped 12 bases, with 15 bases sitting between them. CDR1 is DFQATT, CDR2 SNEGSKA, per germline (reference sequence).

Concerning this clonotype itself: One end of the junction is discordant with germline, which a read error may explain. V and J are TRBV28 and TRBJ2-4; 7 bases match TRBD1. The J call is doubtful: the DNA matches TRBJ2-7 better. This CDR3 is 13 amino acids long. CDR1 MDHEN and CDR2 SYDVKM come from the germline V gene. The CDR3 DNA is TGTACCAGCAGTTCAGGACAGGCCTACGAGCAGTACTTC. It is translated as CTSSSGQAYEQYF.

J is TRBJ1-2 and V is TRBV24-1, with 11 bases identical to TRBD1. V lost 3 bases to trimming and J lost 6 bases; unmatched junction nucleotides: 8. Germline CDR1 is KGHDR and CDR2 is SFDVKD. The CDR3 length is 16 residues. CDR3: CATSDPPGGQGDGYTF. CDR3 DNA: TGTGCCACCAGTGATCCCCCCGGGGGACAGGGGGATGGCTACACCTTC.

V gene TRBV4-1 combines with J gene TRBJ2-3; D ambiguous. The CDR3 spans 12 residues. Trimming left V 0 bases short and J 10 bases short, with 8 bases between. Germline CDR1 MGHRA, CDR2 YSYEKL. The CDR3 DNA follows: TGCGCCAGCAGCCAAGATCTGAGCCCGCAGTATTTT. Translation gives CASSQDLSPQYF.

This clonotype showed up just once. The junction and the germline gene differ at one end; a read error may be behind it. The genes are TRBV12-3 or TRBV12-4 and TRBJ2-7; D remains ambiguous. The CDR3 runs 14 residues. Here the CDR3 DNA reads TGTGCCGGCAGTTTGGAATCCCTCCGCTCCGAGCAGTACTTC. This translates into CAGSLESLRSEQYF.

Note on this clonotype: A single base separates this from a much larger clone, so it may be a read error. This chain uses TRBV14 with TRBJ2-1, with unresolved D. The CDR3 is made up of 15 amino acids. From germline, CDR1 is SGHDN and CDR2 FVKESK. CDR3 residues: CVSSQDHSWYDEQFF. The CDR3 nucleotides read TGTGTCAGCAGCCAAGACCATTCCTGGTACGATGAGCAGTTCTTC.

This chain uses TRBV10-3 with TRBJ2-3; possibly TRBD1 or TRBD2 for D (6 bases each). This CDR3 region has 15 residues. Germline lookup yields CDR1 ENHRY and CDR2 SYGVKD. Trimming took off 3 bases at V and 0 bases at J, with 10 bases between the two ends. This CDR3 reads CAISEGGISTDTQYF. The CDR3 DNA reads TGTGCCATCAGTGAAGGGGGGATTAGCACAGATACGCAGTATTTT.

This clonotype has more than one count but fewer than ten. This chain uses TRBV9 with TRBJ2-3; the match to TRBD2 covers 10 bases. V shed 5 bases, J shed 5 bases, and the junction held 8 bases outside the gene matches. Germline values: CDR1 SGDLS, CDR2 YYNGEE. This CDR3 region has 15 residues. Written as DNA, the CDR3 is TGTGCCAGCAGTACTTACGGGACTAGCGTAGATACGCAGTATTTT. Encoded protein: CASSTYGTSVDTQYF.

The chain couples TRBV6-1 to TRBJ2-5; possible D gene TRBD2, 5 bases. Germline V gene data show CDR1 as MNHNS and CDR2 as SASEGT. V was shortened by 3 bases and J by 11 bases, with 19 bases between the two germline ends. CDR3 length: 14 amino acids. CDR3 sequence reads: CASSEGSGVGEQYF. DNA for the CDR3: TGTGCCAGCAGTGAGGGGTCCGGGGTTGGGGAGCAGTACTTC.

The V gene is TRBV5-5, the J gene TRBJ1-2; D not resolved. Germline CDR1 and CDR2: SGHKS and YYEKEE (reference sequence). The ends were cut back, 4 bases at V and 6 bases at J, with 16 bases in the middle. The CDR3 length is 14 residues. CDR3 protein: CASSGRPFSDGYTF. The CDR3 coding sequence is TGTGCCAGCAGCGGCAGGCCGTTTAGCGATGGCTACACCTTC.

This clonotype was seen only a few times. The chain links TRBV4-3 to TRBJ1-1, with 7 bases identical to TRBD1. This CDR3 has 16 residues. Germline lookup yields CDR1 LGHNA and CDR2 YSLEER. V lost 0 bases, J lost 7 bases, and 11 bases stayed unmatched. CDR3 DNA sequence: TGCGCCAGCAGCCAAGATCCGATCGACAGGGTGAGTGAAGCTTTCTTT. This translates into CASSQDPIDRVSEAFF.

The V gene is TRBV9, the J gene TRBJ2-7; D could derive from TRBD1 or TRBD2 (6 bases each). The CDR3 totals 15 residues. CDR1 is SGDLS and CDR2 is YYNGEE in the germline V gene. V lost 4 bases to trimming and J lost 7 bases, with 21 bases between them. Written as DNA, the CDR3 is TGTGCCAGCAGCCCTGATACGGGGGCTTTAAGGGAGCAGTACTTC. Translation: CASSPDTGALREQYF.

The chain recombines TRBV2 with TRBJ2-1; D call uncertain. This CDR3 comprises 14 residues. From germline, CDR1 is SNHLY and CDR2 FYNNEI. V was pared by 8 bases and J by 8 bases, with 19 bases between. Here the CDR3 DNA reads TGTGCCAGCTACCGATACAACAAAAAGGATGAGCAGTTCTTC. This codes for CASYRYNKKDEQFF.

This sequence joins TRBV29-1 and TRBJ2-4; 7 bases fit TRBD1. The J call may be mistaken, given a closer DNA end match to TRBJ2-5. Germline values: CDR1 SQVTM, CDR2 ANQGSEA. The CDR3 has 18 residues. CDR3 protein: CSVGWLGTDVQRGETQYF. The CDR3 DNA reads TGCAGCGTTGGATGGTTAGGGACAGACGTCCAACGGGGAGAGACCCAGTACTTC.

The chain employs TRBV20-1 and TRBJ2-3; D unresolved. CDR1 is DFQATT and CDR2 is SNEGSKA in the germline V gene (reference sequence). CDR3 length: 16 residues. Trimming stripped 0 bases from V and 0 bases from J, with 13 bases between. CDR3 sequence: CSARDPTFTSTDTQYF. The CDR3 nucleotides are TGCAGTGCTAGAGATCCCACATTTACTAGCACAGATACGCAGTATTTT.

This clonotype was observed a handful of times. The chain links TRBV12-3 or TRBV12-4 to TRBJ2-3, with TRBD2 matching 10 bases. V shed 5 bases and J 3 bases; nucleotides not matched to a gene: 14. The length of the CDR3 is 18 residues. In nucleotides, the CDR3 is TGTGCCAGCAGTCCTAGTAGCGGGGGGCTCAGGGTTACAGATACGCAGTATTTT. Its protein is CASSPSSGGLRVTDTQYF.

This clonotype has at least ten counts. V gene TRBV7-2 combines with J gene TRBJ2-1; TRBD2 matches 8 bases. Losses at the gene ends were 0 bases for V and 1 base for J; bases not matched to a gene: 5. The CDR3 sequence is 17 residues long. Germline V gene lookup returns CDR1 SGHTA and CDR2 FQGNSA. In DNA form, the CDR3 reads TGTGCCAGCAGCTTAGCGGCGGGGGGAATGTCCTACAATGAGCAGTTCTTC. Its translation: CASSLAAGGMSYNEQFF.

V and J are TRBV12-3 or TRBV12-4 and TRBJ2-5; 7 positions agree with TRBD1. V was pared by 5 bases and J by 4 bases, with 7 bases of the junction left unmatched. This CDR3 spans 14 amino acids. CDR3 protein: CASSPTGSGETQYF. The CDR3 region has the DNA TGTGCCAGCAGTCCGACAGGGAGCGGAGAGACCCAGTACTTC.

V is TRBV7-2 and J is TRBJ2-2, with TRBD2 identical over 7 bases. With V trimmed by 2 bases and J by 4 bases, 7 bases remained unmatched. The CDR3 runs 16 residues. The germline V gene encodes CDR1 SGHTA and CDR2 FQGNSA. The CDR3 DNA reads TGTGCCAGCAGCTTACGGACTAGAGCGGGCACCGGGGAGCTGTTTTTT. Translation gives CASSLRTRAGTGELFF. Full variable domain (missing parts from reference TRBV7-2 and TRBJ2-2): GAGVSQSPSNKVTEKGKDVELRCDPISGHTALYWYRQSLGQGLEFLIYFQGNSAPDKSGLPSDRFSAERTGGSVSTLTIQRTQQEDSAVYLCASSLRTRAGTGELFFGEGSRLTVL.